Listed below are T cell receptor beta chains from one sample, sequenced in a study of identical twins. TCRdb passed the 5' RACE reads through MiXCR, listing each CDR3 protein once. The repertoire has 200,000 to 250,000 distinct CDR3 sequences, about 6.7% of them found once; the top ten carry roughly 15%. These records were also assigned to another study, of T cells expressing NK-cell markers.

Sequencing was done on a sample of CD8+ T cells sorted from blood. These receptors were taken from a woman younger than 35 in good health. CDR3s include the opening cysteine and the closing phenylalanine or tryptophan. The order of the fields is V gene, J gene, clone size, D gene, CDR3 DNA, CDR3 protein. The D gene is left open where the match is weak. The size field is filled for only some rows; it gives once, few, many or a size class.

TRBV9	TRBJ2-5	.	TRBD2	TGTGCCAGCAGCGGGACTAGCGGGGGCCCGTACCAAGAGACCCAGTACTTC	CASSGTSGGPYQETQYF
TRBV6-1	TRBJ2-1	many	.	TGTGCCAGCTCCGGGCCCCGGGACCACGTCCGCGATGAGCAGTTCTTC	CASSGPRDHVRDEQFF
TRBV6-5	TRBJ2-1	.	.	TGTGCCAGCAGTTACCCCGGCCCGGGTGAGCAGTTCTTC	CASSYPGPGEQFF
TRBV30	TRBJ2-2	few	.	TGTGCCTGGAGAGACGGGGAGCTGTTTTTT	CAWRDGELFF
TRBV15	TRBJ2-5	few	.	TGTGCCACCAGCAGAGATCTGGGCTACCAAGAGACCCAGTACTTC	CATSRDLGYQETQYF
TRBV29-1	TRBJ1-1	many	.	TGCAGCGTTGATGGCGGGGGAAGTGGAACTGAAGCTTTCTTT	CSVDGGGSGTEAFF
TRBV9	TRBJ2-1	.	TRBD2	TGTGCCAGCAGCGTAGACGTCACAACTAGCGGGCTTAATGAGCAGTTCTTC	CASSVDVTTSGLNEQFF
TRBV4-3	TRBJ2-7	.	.	TGCGCCAGCAGCCAAGGGACGCCCTACGAGCAGTACTTC	CASSQGTPYEQYF
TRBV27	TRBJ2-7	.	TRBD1	TGTGCCAGCAGTTTATCGATGGACAGGTGGGCCGAGCAGTACTTC	CASSLSMDRWAEQYF
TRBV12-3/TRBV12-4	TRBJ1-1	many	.	TGTGCCAGCAGTTTATCTGCTGAAGCTTTCTTT	CASSLSAEAFF
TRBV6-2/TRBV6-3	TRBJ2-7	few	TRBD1	TGTGCCAGCAGCAACAGGGGGCTGGAAGAGCAGTACTTC	CASSNRGLEEQYF
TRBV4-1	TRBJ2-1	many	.	TGCGCCAGCAGCCAAGAACTGGACTCCCCCCCGGGAAATGAGCAGTTCTTC	CASSQELDSPPGNEQFF
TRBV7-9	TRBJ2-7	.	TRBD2	TGTGCCAGCAGCTTAACAGGTGGGAGGGCTTCCTACGAGCAGTACTTC	CASSLTGGRASYEQYF
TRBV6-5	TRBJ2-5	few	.	TGTGCCAGCAGTTACGGAGGGGACTGGGGGGAGACCCAGTACTTC	CASSYGGDWGETQYF
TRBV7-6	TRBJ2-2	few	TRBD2	TGTGCCAGCAGCTTAGCAGTTCGGCGGTCGGGACTAAACACCGGGGAGCTGTTTTTT	CASSLAVRRSGLNTGELFF
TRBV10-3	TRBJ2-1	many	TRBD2	TGTGCCATCAGTGAGTCCGCCGGGAGGGTCGGCCACAATGAGCAGTTCTTC	CAISESAGRVGHNEQFF
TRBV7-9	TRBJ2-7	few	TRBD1	TGTGCCAGCAGCTTGCCTGAGACAGGGAGTAACGAGCAGTACTTC	CASSLPETGSNEQYF
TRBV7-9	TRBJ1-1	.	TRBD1	TGTGCCAGCAGGTCGGGACAGACAACCGAAGCTTTCTTT	CASRSGQTTEAFF
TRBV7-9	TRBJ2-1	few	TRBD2	TGTGCCAGCAGCGACACCTATCTAGCGGGAGGGGGGAATGAGCAGTTCTTC	CASSDTYLAGGGNEQFF
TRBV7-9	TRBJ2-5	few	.	TGTGCCAGCAGCCGCCGGGCCGGATCACAAGAGACCCAGTACTTC	CASSRRAGSQETQYF
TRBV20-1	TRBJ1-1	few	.	TGCAGTGCTAGGATCCTTACGAGGGGGAATGAAGCTTTCTTT	CSARILTRGNEAFF
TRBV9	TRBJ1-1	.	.	TGTGCCAGCAGCGCCGATCCCGGAGGGAAGAACACTGAAGCTTTCTTT	CASSADPGGKNTEAFF
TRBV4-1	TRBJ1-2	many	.	TGCGCCAGCAGCCAAACAAACGTCAGGGATGGCTACACCTTC	CASSQTNVRDGYTF
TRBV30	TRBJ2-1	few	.	TGTGCCTGGAGTCTAGGGACTGAGAACAATGAGCAGTTCTTC	CAWSLGTENNEQFF
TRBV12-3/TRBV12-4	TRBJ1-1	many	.	TGTGCCAGCAGTTGGGGTGCCACTGAAGCTTTCTTT	CASSWGATEAFF
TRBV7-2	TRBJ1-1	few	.	TGTGCCAGCAGCCCCCAGGGAGGGTTGGCTTTCTTT	CASSPQGGLAFF
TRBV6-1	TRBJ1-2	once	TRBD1	TGTGCCAGCAGTCCCCCTAGAGGACAGGAGAACTATGGCTACACCTTC	CASSPPRGQENYGYTF
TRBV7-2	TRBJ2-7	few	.	TGTGCCAGCAGCCAGGGGAGCAACGAGCAGTACTTC	CASSQGSNEQYF
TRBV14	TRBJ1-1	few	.	TGTGCCAGCAGCCAAGTCCAGAACACTGAAGCTTTCTTT	CASSQVQNTEAFF
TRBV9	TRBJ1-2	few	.	TGTGCCAGCAGCAGCGGTTCTGGGGGCTACACCTTC	CASSSGSGGYTF
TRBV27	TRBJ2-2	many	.	TGTGCCAGCAGTAAACAGTTTGTCCCAGCGGGGGAGCTGTTTTTT	CASSKQFVPAGELFF